The present T cell receptor (beta chain) was sequenced within a study of cytomegalovirus exposure and HLA in healthy donors. As regards this clone: The target antigen is unknown.

The protocol was immunoSEQ multiplex PCR, while the TCRdb copy is restricted to in-frame clones and leaves out a portion. The repertoire holds tens of thousands of clones, with approximately 92% as singletons. The CDR3 loop spans 15 amino acids. Germline CDR1 reads MNHEY; CDR2 reads SMNVEV (reference sequence). V was clipped by 4 bases and J by 6 bases; unmatched bases: 6. From the 120-subject validation cohort, which was separate from the roughly 610-subject first cohort, the donors were drawn. Overall study findings and caveats: The majority of TCR sequences were rare, yet some public TCRs appeared in many donors. A later analysis found first-cohort TCR clusters tended to co-occur in the 120 validation repertoires.

The sample consisted of PBMCs. The receptor comes from a woman between 18 and 30 years old in good health and CMV-seronegative. The chain links TRBV27 to TRBJ1-3; 10 bases are a match to TRBD1. The CDR3 region has the DNA TGTGCCAGCAGTTCATACGGGACAGGGGAAAACACCATATATTTT. As protein: CASSSYGTGENTIYF.